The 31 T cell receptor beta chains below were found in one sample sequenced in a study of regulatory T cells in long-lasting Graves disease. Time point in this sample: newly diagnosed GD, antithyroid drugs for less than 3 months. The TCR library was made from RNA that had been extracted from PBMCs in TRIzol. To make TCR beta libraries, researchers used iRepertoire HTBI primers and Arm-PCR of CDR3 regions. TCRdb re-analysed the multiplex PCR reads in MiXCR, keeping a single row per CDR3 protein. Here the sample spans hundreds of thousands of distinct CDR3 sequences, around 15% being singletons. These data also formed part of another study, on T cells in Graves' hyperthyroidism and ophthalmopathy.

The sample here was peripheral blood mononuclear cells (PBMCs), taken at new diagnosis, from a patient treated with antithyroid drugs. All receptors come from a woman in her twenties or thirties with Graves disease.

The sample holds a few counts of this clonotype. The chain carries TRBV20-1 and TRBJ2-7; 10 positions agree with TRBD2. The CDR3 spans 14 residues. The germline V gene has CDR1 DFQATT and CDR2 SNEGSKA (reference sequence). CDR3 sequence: CSPAPSGSSYEQYF. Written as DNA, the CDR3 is TGCAGCCCGGCGCCTAGCGGGAGCTCCTACGAGCAGTACTTC.

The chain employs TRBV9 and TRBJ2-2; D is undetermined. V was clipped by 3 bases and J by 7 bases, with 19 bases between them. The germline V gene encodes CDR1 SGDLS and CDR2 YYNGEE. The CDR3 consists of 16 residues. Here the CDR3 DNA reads TGTGCCAGCAGCGCCGCCTTCTCCGAACGGTTCGGGGAGCTGTTTTTT. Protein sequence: CASSAAFSERFGELFF.

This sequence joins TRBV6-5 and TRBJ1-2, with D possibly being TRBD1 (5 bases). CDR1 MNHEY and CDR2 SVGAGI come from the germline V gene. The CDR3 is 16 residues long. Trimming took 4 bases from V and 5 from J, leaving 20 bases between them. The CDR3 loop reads CASSFSSAGRGYGYTF. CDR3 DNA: TGTGCCAGCAGTTTTAGTTCTGCGGGGCGAGGGTATGGCTACACCTTC.

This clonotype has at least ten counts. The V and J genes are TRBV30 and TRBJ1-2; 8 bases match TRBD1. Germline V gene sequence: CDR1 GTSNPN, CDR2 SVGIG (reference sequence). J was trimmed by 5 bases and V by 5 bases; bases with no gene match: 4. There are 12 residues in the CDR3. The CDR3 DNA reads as TGTGCCTGGCACACAGGGGGATATGGCTACACCTTC. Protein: CAWHTGGYGYTF.

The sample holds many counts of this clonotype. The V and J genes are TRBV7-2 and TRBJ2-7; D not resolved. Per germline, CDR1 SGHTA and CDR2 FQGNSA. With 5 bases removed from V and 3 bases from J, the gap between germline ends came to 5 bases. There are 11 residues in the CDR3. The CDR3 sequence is CASSRYYEQYF. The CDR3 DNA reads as TGTGCCAGCAGCCGCTACTACGAGCAGTACTTC.

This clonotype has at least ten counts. The CDR3 protein is CASRRGGTTEAFF. CDR3 in DNA: TGTGCCAGCCGGCGGGGGGGGACTACTGAAGCTTTCTTT. The V call is TRBV28, the J call TRBJ1-1, with a possible D match to TRBD1 (5 bases). Trimming took 8 bases from V and 5 from J, leaving 15 bases between them. CDR3 size: 13 residues. Germline values: CDR1 MDHEN, CDR2 SYDVKM.

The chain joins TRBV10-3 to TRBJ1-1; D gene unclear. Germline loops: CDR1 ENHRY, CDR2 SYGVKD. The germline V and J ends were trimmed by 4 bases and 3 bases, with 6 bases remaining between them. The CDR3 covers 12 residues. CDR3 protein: CAISGTDTEAFF. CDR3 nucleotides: TGTGCCATCAGTGGGACGGACACTGAAGCTTTCTTT.

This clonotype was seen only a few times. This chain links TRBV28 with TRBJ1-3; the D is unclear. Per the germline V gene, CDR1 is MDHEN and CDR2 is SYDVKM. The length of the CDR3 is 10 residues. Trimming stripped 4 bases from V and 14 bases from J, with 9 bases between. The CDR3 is CASSSYWLYF. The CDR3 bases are TGTGCCAGCAGTTCCTATTGGCTATATTTT. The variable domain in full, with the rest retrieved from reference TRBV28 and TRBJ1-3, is DVKVTQSSRYLVKRTGEKVFLECVQDMDHENMFWYRQDPGLGLRLIYFSYDVKMKEKGDIPEGYSVSREKKERFSLILESASTNQTSMYLCASSSYWLYFGEGSWLTVV.

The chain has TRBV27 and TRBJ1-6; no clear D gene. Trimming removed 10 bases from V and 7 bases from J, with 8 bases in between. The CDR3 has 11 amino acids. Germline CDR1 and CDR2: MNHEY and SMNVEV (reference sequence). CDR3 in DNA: TGTGCCATTGGAACAAATTCACCCCTCCACTTT. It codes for CAIGTNSPLHF.

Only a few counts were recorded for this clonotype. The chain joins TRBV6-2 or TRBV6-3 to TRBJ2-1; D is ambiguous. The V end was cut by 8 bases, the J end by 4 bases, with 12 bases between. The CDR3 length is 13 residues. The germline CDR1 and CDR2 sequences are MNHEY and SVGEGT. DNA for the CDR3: TGTGCCAGCGCCTTCTCGGGTTACAATGAGCAGTTCTTC. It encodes CASAFSGYNEQFF.

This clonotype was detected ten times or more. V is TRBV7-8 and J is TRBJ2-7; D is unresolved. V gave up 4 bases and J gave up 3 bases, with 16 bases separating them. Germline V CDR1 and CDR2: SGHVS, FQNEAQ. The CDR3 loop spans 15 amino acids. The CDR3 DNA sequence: TGTGCCAGCAGCTCAATTTTGGGGTTAATCTACGAGCAGTACTTC. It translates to CASSSILGLIYEQYF.

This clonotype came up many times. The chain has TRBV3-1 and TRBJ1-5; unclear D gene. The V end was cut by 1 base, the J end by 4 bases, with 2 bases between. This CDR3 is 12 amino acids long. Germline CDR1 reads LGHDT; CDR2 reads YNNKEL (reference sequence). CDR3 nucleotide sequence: TGTGCCAGCAGCCAAGCTAATCAGCCCCAGCATTTT. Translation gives CASSQANQPQHF.

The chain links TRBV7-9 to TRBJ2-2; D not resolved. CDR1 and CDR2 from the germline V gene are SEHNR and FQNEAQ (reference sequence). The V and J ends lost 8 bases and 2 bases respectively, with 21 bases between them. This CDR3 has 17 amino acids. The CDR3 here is CASPGFGGQSNTGELFF. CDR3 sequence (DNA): TGTGCCAGCCCAGGTTTTGGCGGTCAGTCTAACACCGGGGAGCTGTTTTTT.

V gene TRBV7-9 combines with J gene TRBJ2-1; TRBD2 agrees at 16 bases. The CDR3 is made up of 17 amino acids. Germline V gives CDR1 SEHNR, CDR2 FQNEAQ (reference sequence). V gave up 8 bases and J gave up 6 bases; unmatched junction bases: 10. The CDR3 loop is CASWGTSGRAASNEQFF. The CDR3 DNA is TGTGCCAGCTGGGGGACTAGCGGGAGGGCCGCCTCCAATGAGCAGTTCTTC.

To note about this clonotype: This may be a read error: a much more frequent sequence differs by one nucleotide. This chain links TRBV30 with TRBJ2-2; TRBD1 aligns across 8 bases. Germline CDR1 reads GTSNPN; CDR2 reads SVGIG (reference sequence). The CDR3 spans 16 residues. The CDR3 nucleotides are TGTGCCTGGAGTGATGCCTGGACAGGGAACACCGGGGAGCTGTGTTTT. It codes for CAWSDAWTGNTGELCF.

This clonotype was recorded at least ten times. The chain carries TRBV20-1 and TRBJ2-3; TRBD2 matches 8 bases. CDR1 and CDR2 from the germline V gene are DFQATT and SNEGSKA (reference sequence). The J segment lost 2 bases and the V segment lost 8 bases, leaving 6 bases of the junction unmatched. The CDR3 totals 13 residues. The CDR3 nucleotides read TGCAGTCAACTTAGCGGGACCACAGATACGCAGTATTTT. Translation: CSQLSGTTDTQYF.

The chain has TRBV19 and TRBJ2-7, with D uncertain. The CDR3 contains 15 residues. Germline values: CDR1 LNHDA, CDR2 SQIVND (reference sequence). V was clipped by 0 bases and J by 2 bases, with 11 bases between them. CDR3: CASSIDAQATYEQYF. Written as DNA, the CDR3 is TGTGCCAGTAGTATAGATGCGCAGGCTACCTACGAGCAGTACTTC. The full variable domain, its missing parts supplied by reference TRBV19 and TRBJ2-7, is DGGITQSPKYLFRKEGQNVTLSCEQNLNHDAMYWYRQDPGQGLRLIYYSQIVNDFQKGDIAEGYSVSREKKESFPLTVTSAQKNPTAFYLCASSIDAQATYEQYFGPGTRLTVT.

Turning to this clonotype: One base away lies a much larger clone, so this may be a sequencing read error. CDR3 bases: TGTGCCAGCAGACCAGGGAATTCACCCCTCCACTTT. The encoded protein is CASRPGNSPLHF. This rearrangement joins TRBV12-3 or TRBV12-4 to TRBJ1-6, with TRBD1 as a possible D gene (5 bases). Trimming removed 6 bases from V and 7 bases from J, with 7 bases in between. The CDR3 sequence is 12 residues long.

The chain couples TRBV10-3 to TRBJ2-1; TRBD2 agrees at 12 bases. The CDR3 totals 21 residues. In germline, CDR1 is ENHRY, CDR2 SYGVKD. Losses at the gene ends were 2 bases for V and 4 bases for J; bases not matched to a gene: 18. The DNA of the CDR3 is TGTGCCATCAGTGAGGCCGAGGGGACTAGCGGGCGTCGTCTCAGATACAATGAGCAGTTCTTC. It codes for CAISEAEGTSGRRLRYNEQFF.

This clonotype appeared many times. The chain's CDR3 is CASSPGWGSYGYTF. The CDR3 region has the DNA TGTGCCAGCTCACCAGGGTGGGGTTCCTATGGCTACACCTTC. The chain is built from TRBV18 and TRBJ1-2; unclear D gene. Trimming cost V 2 bases and J 4 bases, with 11 bases left between them. The germline CDR1 and CDR2 sequences are KGHSH and LQKENI. This CDR3 is 14 amino acids long.

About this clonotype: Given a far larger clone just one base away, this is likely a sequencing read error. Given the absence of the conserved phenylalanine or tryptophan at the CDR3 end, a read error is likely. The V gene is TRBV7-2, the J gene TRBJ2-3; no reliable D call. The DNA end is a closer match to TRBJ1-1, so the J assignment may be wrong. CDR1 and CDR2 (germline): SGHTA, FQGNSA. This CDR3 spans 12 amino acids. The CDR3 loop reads CASSFGVFEAFL. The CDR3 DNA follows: TGTGCCAGCAGCTTTGGGGTTTTTGAAGCTTTCCTT.

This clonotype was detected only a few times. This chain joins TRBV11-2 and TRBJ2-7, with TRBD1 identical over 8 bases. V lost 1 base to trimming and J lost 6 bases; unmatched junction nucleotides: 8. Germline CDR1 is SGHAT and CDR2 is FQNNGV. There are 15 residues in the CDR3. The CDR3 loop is CASSLVGTGLLEQYF. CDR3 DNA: TGTGCCAGCAGCTTAGTGGGGACAGGCTTGCTCGAGCAGTACTTC.

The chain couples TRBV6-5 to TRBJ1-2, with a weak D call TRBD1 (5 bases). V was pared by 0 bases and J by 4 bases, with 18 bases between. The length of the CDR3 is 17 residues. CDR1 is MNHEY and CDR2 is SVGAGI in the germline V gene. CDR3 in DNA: TGTGCCAGCAGTTACTCGATGGGAGGGGCCGCGGTCTATGGCTACACCTTC. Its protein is CASSYSMGGAAVYGYTF.

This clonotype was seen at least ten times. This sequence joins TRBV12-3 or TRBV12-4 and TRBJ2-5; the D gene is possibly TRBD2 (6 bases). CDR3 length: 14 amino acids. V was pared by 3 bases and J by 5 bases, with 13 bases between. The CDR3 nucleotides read TGTGCCAGCAGTTTTGCGGGGAGGACCGAGACCCAGTACTTC. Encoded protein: CASSFAGRTETQYF.

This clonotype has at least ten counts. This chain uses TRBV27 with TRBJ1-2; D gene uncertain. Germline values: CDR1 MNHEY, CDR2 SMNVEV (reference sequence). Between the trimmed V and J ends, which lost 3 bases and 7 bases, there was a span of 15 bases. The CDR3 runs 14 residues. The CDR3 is CASSLSGSCCGYTF. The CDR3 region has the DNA TGTGCCAGCAGTTTGTCCGGGTCTTGCTGTGGCTACACCTTC.

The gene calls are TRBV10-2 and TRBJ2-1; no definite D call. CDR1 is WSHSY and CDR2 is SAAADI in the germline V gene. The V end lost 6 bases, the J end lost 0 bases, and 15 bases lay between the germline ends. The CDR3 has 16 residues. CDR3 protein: CASSSFPQSSYNEQFF. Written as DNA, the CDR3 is TGCGCCAGCAGCAGTTTCCCCCAGAGCTCCTACAATGAGCAGTTCTTC.

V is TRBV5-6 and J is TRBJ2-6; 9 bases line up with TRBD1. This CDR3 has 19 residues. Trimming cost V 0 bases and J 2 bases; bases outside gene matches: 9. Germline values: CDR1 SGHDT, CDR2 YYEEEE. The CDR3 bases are TGTGCCAGCAGCTTGGCGATCGGGACAGGGTACCCTGGGGCCAACGTCCTGACTTTC. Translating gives CASSLAIGTGYPGANVLTF.

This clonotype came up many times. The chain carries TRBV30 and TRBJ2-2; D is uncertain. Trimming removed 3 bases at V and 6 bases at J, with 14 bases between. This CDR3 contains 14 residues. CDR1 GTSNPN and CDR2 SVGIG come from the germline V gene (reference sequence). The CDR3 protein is CAWSRTSVAGELFF. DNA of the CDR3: TGTGCCTGGAGCCGTACGTCGGTAGCCGGGGAGCTGTTTTTT.

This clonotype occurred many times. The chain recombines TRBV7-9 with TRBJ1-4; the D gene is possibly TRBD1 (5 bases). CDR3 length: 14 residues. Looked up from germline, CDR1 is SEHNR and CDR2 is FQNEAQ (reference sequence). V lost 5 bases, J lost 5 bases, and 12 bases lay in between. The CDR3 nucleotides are TGTGCCAGCAGCCCCGGGACGGAGAATGAAAAACTGTTTTTT. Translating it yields CASSPGTENEKLFF.

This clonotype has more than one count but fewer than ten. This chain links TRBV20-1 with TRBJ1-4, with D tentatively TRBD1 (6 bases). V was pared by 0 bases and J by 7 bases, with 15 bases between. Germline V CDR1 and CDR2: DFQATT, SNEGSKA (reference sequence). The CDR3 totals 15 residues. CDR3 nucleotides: TGCAGTGCTAGAGATGAAAAGGGACATAGTGAAAAACTGTTTTTT. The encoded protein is CSARDEKGHSEKLFF.

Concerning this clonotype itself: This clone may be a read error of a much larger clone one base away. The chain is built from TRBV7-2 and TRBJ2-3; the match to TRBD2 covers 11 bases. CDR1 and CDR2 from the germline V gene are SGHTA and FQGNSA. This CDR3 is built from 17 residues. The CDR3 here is CASSLSLLAGGPYEQSF. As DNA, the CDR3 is TGTGCCAGCAGCTTATCCCTCCTAGCGGGAGGACCCTACGAGCAGTCCTTC.